This T cell receptor beta chain was sequenced in a study of blood T cell repertoires in COVID-19. About the study: T cells, B-cell-depleted T cells, or PBMCs supplied cDNA or gDNA.

V lost 7 bases and J lost 0, with 17 bases in between. Germline lookup yields CDR1 LNHDA and CDR2 SQIVND (reference sequence). The CDR3 totals 16 residues. The study drew participants aged about 18 to 90 years from approximately 25 US areas. Membership in each cohort depended on participant-reported clinical history. Among Cohort 3 donors, those recovered had two negative PCRs, clearance, or symptom resolution. Method: immunoSEQ multiplex PCR; TCRdb's copy keeps in-frame clones and lacks some. This sample has some 130,000 clones; around 82% occur once, and the top ten carry about 6%. This sequence was found in a woman aged 45 to 65 who had recovered from COVID-19. Source material: PBMCs or T cells enriched from blood (not recorded which). The V call is TRBV19, the J call TRBJ2-3; the D gene is possibly TRBD1 (5 bases). The CDR3 sequence: CASTDKQRGSTDTQYF. The CDR3 nucleotides are TGTGCCAGTACCGACAAACAAAGGGGAAGCACAGATACGCAGTATTTT.